This T cell receptor (beta chain) appears in the sequencing data of a study of CD8+ T cells in alopecia areata. The V and J ends lost 7 bases and 6 bases, in that order; junction bases with no gene match: 6. Germline assignment: CDR1 SGDLS and CDR2 YYNGEE. The CDR3 is made up of 14 amino acids. cDNA prepared by RNA extraction and subsequent reverse transcription served as the template for sequencing. Method: immunoSEQ multiplex PCR; TCRdb's copy keeps in-frame clones and lacks some. This sample has approximately 98,000 clones; roughly 64% occur once, and the top ten carry more than 20%. The sequenced sample was CD8+ T cells sorted from blood. The J gene is TRBJ2-1, the V gene TRBV9; 11 bases are a match to TRBD1. The source of this sequence is a human donor in good health. CDR3 region: CASQGTGGSNEQFF. The CDR3 DNA reads as TGTGCCAGCCAGGGGACAGGGGGGAGCAATGAGCAGTTCTTC.